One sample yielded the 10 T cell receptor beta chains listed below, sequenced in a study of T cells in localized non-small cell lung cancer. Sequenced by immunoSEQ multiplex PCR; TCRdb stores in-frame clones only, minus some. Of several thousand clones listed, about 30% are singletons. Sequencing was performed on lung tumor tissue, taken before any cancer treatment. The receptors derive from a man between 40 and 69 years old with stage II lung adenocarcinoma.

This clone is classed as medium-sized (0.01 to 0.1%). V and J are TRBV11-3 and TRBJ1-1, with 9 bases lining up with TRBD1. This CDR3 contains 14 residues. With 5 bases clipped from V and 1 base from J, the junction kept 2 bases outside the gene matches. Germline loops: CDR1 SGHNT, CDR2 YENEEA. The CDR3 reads CASSAGQGNTEAFF. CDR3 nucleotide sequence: TGTGCCAGCAGCGCGGGACAGGGGAACACTGAAGCTTTCTTT.

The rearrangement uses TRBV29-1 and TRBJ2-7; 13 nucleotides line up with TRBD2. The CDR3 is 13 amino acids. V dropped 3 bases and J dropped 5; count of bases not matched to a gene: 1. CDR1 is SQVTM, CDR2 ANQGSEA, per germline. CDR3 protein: CSVDGLAGDEQYF. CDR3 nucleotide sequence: TGCAGCGTTGACGGACTAGCGGGGGACGAGCAGTACTTC.

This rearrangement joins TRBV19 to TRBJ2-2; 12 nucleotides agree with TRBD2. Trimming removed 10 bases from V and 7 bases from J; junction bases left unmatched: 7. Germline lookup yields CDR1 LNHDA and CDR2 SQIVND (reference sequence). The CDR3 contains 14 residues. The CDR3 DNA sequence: TGTGCCACCTCTAGCGGGGGGGCCCTCGGGGAGCTGTTTTTT. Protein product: CATSSGGALGELFF.

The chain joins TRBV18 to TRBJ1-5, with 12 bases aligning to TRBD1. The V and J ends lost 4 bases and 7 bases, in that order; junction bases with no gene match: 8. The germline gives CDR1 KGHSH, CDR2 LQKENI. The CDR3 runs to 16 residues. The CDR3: CASSHRDRGRRQPQHF. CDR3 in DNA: TGTGCCAGCTCACACCGGGACAGGGGGCGAAGGCAGCCCCAGCATTTT.

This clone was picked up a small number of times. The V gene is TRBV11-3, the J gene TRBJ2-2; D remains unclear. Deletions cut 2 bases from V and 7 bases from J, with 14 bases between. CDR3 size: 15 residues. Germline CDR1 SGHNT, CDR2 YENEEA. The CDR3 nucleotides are TGTGCCAGCAGCTTAAAACAAGGAGTCGTCGGGGAGCTGTTTTTT. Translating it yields CASSLKQGVVGELFF.

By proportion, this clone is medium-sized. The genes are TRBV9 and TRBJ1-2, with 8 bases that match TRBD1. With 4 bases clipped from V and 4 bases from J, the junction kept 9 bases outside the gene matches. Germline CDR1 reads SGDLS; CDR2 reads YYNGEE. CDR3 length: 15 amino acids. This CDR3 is CASSLGTGQAYGYTF. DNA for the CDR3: TGTGCCAGCAGCCTGGGAACGGGACAGGCCTATGGCTACACCTTC.

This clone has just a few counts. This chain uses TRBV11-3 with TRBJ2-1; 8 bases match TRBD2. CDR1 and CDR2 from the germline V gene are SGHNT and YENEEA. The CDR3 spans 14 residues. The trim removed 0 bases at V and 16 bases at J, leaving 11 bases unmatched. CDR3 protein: CASSLDLAGGHCFF. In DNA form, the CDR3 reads TGTGCCAGCAGCTTAGATCTGGCGGGGGGACATTGTTTCTTC. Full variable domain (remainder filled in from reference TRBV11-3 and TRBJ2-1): EAGVVQSPRYKIIEKKQPVAFWCNPISGHNTLYWYLQNLGQGPELLIRYENEEAVDDSQLPKDRFSAERLKGVDSTLKIQPAELGDSAVYLCASSLDLAGGHCFFGPGTRLTVL.

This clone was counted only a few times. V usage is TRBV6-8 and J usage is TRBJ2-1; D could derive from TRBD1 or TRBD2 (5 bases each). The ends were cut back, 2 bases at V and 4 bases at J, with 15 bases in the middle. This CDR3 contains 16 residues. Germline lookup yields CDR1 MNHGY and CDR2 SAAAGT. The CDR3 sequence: CASSYSGSGAYNEQFF. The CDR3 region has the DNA TGTGCCAGCAGTTACAGTGGCTCCGGGGCTTACAATGAGCAGTTCTTC.

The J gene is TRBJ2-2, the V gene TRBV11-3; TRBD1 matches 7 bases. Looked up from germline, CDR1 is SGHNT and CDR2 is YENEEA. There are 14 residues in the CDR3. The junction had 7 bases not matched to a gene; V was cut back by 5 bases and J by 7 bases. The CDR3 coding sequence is TGTGCCAGCAGCATCACAGGGGCGGACGGGGAGCTGTTTTTT. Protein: CASSITGADGELFF.

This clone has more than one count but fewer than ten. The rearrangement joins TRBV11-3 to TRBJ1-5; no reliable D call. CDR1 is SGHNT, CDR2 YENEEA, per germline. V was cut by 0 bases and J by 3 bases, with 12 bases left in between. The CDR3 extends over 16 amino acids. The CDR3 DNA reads TGTGCCAGCAGCTTAGAAGGCCAAATTCCCAATCAGCCCCAGCATTTT. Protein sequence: CASSLEGQIPNQPQHF.